This note documents a single T cell receptor (beta chain) sequence. The data are from a study of control samples from healthy donors and cancer patients. The germline CDR1 and CDR2 sequences are SGHTA and FQGNSA. The CDR3 is 14 amino acids. V was pared by 7 bases and J by 8 bases, with 18 bases between. Assay: immunoSEQ multiplex PCR; the TCRdb copy retains only in-frame clones and omits some. The table has 6,500 to 8,500 clones, under 90% seen once. The rearrangement uses TRBV7-2 and TRBJ2-4; a possible D gene is TRBD2 (5 bases). Material: PBMCs. The clonotype comes from an older man with lung cancer. CDR3 amino acids: CASTSPTLRDIQYF. The CDR3 nucleotides read TGTGCCAGCACCTCACCAACCCTGAGGGACATTCAGTACTTC.